The clone carrying this T cell receptor beta chain was counted ten times or more. Antigen unknown. This CDR3 spans 12 amino acids. Between the trimmed V and J ends, which lost 1 base and 7 bases, there was a span of 9 bases. Germline lookup yields CDR1 SGHRS and CDR2 YFSETQ. This record comes from a study of Graves' ophthalmopathy and Graves' hyperthyroidism. Beta-chain TCR CDR3 regions were amplified from RNA transcripts. Scientists carried out first-round RT-PCR using HTBI primers and then a second-round multiplex PCR. Each CDR3 protein gets one entry after TCRdb re-called the multiplex PCR reads with MiXCR. The sample lists approximately 410,000 distinct CDR3 sequences, roughly 15% seen once, with 5.5% to 7% in the top ten. Findings of the study overall: Blood also carried most expanded thyroid clonotypes exceeding 0.001 frequency.

The chain is built from TRBV5-1 and TRBJ2-7; D is unclear. Sequencing was done on a sample of peripheral blood. This receptor was identified in a woman aged 18-29 years with stable Graves' hyperthyroidism. In DNA, the CDR3 is TGCGCCAGCAGCTTGAGTGGAGAGGAGCAGTACTTC. It specifies CASSLSGEEQYF. Full variable domain (missing parts from reference TRBV5-1 and TRBJ2-7): KAGVTQTPRYLIKTRGQQVTLSCSPISGHRSVSWYQQTPGQGLQFLFEYFSETQRNKGNFPGRFSGRQFSNSRSEMNVSTLELGDSALYLCASSLSGEEQYFGPGTRLTVT.